This passage covers 3 T cell receptor beta chains from one sample sequenced in a study of spatial heterogeneity in lung cancer. TCRdb re-called the 5' RACE reads through MiXCR, storing one row per CDR3 protein. Seen here are about 7,200 distinct CDR3 sequences, 18% observed once, and the top ten hold less than 15%. Antigens for these TCRs are unknown. Noted time point: sample taken at primary tumor resection. Study findings and constraints: Mutation tallies in tumors tracked expanded intratumoral alpha and beta TCR counts.

Here the sequenced sample was lung tumor tissue, taken at surgery. These receptors originate from a female donor with early-stage non-small cell lung cancer.

The chain links TRBV4-2 to TRBJ1-4, with D perhaps TRBD1 (5 bases). Trimming took 0 bases from V and 3 from J, leaving 17 bases between them. Germline assignment: CDR1 LGHNA and CDR2 YNFKEQ. The CDR3 length is 18 residues. The chain's CDR3 is CASSQDMQGLLANEKLFF. CDR3 nucleotides: TGTGCCAGCAGCCAAGATATGCAGGGTTTACTAGCTAATGAAAAACTGTTTTTT.

By share, this clonotype counts as medium-sized. The CDR3 is CASSLAGTRDTQYF. The CDR3 DNA is TGTGCCAGCAGCTTAGCAGGGACTCGGGATACGCAGTATTTT. The genes are TRBV7-9 and TRBJ2-3; D may be TRBD2 (6 bases). The CDR3 runs to 14 residues. V lost 0 bases, J lost 6 bases, and 10 bases lay in between. Germline-derived CDR1 and CDR2 are SEHNR and FQNEAQ (reference sequence).

By share, this clonotype ranks as medium-sized (0.01 to 0.1%). The chain carries TRBV3-1 and TRBJ2-3; 10 bases agree with TRBD1. The CDR3 has 16 amino acids. With V trimmed by 3 bases and J by 4 bases, 7 bases remained unmatched. Germline CDR1 is LGHDT and CDR2 is YNNKEL (reference sequence). This CDR3 is CASSQAGTGDSDTQYF. The CDR3, as DNA: TGTGCCAGCAGCCAGGCCGGGACAGGGGATTCAGATACGCAGTATTTT.